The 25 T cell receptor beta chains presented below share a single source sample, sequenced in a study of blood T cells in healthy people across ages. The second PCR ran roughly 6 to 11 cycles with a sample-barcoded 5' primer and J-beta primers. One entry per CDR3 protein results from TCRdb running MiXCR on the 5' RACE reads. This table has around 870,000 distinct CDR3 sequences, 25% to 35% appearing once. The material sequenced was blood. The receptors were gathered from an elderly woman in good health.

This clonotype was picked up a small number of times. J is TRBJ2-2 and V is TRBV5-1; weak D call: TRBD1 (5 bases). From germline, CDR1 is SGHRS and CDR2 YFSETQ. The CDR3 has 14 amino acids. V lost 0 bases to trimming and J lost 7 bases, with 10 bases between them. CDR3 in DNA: TGCGCCAGCAGCTTGGTTCAGGGAAGCGGGGAGCTGTTTTTT. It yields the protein CASSLVQGSGELFF.

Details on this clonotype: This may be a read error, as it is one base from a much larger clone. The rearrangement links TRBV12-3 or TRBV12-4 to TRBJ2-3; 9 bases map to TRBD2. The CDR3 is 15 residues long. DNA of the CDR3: TGTGCCAGCAGCCCGTGGCTAGCGGGGACAGATGCGCAGTATTTT. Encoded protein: CASSPWLAGTDAQYF.

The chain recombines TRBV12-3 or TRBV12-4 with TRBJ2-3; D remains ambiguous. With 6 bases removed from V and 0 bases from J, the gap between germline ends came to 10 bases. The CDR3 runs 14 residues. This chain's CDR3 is CASRPPGSTDTQYF. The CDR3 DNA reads TGTGCCAGCAGGCCCCCCGGGAGCACAGATACGCAGTATTTT.

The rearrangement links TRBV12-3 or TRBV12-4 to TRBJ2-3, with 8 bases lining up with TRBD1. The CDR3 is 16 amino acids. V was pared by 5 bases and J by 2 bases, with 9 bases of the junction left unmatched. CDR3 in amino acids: CASSGRTGSVTDTQYF. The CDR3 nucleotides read TGTGCCAGCAGTGGACGGACAGGGTCGGTCACAGATACGCAGTATTTT.

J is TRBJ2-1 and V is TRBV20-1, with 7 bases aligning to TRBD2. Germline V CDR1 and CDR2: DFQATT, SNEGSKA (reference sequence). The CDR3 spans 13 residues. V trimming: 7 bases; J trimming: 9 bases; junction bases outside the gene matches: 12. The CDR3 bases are TGCAGTGTGCCCGGGACTACCGGGCTTGAGCAGTTCTTC. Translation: CSVPGTTGLEQFF.

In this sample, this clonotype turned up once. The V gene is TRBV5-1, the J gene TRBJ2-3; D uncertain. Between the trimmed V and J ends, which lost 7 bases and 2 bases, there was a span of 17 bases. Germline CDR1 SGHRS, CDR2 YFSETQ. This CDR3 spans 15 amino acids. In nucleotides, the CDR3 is TGCGCCAGCCGCCTGACCAGTAATCCCACAGATACGCAGTATTTT. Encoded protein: CASRLTSNPTDTQYF.

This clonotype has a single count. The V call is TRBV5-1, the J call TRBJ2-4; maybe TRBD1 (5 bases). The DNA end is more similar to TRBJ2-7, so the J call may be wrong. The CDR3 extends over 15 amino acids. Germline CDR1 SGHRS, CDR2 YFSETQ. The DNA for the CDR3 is TGCGCCAGCAGCTTGGCTACCGGAGCAGGGCGCGAGCAGTACTTC. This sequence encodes CASSLATGAGREQYF.

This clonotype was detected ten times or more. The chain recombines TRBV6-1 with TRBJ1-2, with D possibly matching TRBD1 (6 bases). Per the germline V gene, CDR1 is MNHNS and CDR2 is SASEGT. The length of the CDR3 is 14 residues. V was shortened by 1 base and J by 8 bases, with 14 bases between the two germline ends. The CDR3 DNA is TGTGCCAGCAGTGAAGTTCAGGGGCGAGTAGGCTACACCTTC. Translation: CASSEVQGRVGYTF.

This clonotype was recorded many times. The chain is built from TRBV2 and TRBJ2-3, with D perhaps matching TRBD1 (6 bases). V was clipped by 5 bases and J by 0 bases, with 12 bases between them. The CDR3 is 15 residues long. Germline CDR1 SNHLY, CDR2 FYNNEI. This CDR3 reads CASSIQGSSTDTQYF. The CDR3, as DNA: TGTGCCAGCAGTATACAGGGTTCTAGCACAGATACGCAGTATTTT.

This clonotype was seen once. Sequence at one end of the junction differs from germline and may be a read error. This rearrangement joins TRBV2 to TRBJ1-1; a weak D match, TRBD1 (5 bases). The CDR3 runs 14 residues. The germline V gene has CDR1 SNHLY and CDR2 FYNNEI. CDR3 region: CVSSERVRGTEAFF. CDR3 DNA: TGTGTCAGCAGTGAACGGGTAAGGGGCACTGAAGCTTTCTTT.

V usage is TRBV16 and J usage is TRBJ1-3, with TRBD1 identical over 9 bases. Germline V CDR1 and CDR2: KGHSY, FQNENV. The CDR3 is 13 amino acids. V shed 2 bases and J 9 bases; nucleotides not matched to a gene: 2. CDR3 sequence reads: CASSQPTGGTIYF. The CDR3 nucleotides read TGTGCCAGCAGCCAACCGACAGGGGGCACCATATATTTT.

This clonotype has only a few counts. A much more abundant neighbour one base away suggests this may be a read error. The CDR3 nucleotides read TGTGCCAGCAGCCAGACAGGGGTTGAGGCCTACAATGAGCAGTACTTC. This encodes CASSQTGVEAYNEQYF. The rearrangement links TRBV12-3 or TRBV12-4 to TRBJ2-1; 8 nucleotides agree with TRBD1. The assigned J gene may be wrong: the sequence end matches TRBJ2-7 better. The CDR3 is 16 residues long.

CDR3 sequence: CASSSSMGQGEKLFF. CDR3 sequence (DNA): TGTGCCAGCAGTAGTTCCATGGGGCAGGGTGAAAAACTGTTTTTT. V usage is TRBV6-4 and J usage is TRBJ1-4, with D perhaps TRBD1 (5 bases). The CDR3 sequence is 15 residues long. The V end lost 5 bases, the J end lost 7 bases, and 17 bases lay between the germline ends. The germline V gene encodes CDR1 MRHNA and CDR2 SNTAGT.

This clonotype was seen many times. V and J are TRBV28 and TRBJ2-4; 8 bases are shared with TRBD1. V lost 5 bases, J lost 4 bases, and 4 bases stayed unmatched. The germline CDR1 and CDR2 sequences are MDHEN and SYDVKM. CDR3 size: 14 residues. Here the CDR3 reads CASSHRQGKNIQYF. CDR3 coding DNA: TGTGCCAGCAGTCATCGACAGGGGAAAAACATTCAGTACTTC. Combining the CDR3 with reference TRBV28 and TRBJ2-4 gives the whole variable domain DVKVTQSSRYLVKRTGEKVFLECVQDMDHENMFWYRQDPGLGLRLIYFSYDVKMKEKGDIPEGYSVSREKKERFSLILESASTNQTSMYLCASSHRQGKNIQYFGAGTRLSVL.

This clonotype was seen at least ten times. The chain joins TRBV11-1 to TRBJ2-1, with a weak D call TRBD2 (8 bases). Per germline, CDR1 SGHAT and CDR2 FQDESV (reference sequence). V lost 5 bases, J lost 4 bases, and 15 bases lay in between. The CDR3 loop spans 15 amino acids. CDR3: CASSVREGAYNEQFF. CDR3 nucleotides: TGTGCCAGCAGCGTCCGGGAGGGGGCGTACAATGAGCAGTTCTTC.

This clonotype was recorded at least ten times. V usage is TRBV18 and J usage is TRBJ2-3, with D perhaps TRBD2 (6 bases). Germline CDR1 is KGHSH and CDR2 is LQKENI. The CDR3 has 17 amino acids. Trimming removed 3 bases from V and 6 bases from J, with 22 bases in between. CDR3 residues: CASSPTARPGVSDTQYF. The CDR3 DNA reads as TGTGCCAGCTCACCCACAGCCCGGCCGGGGGTCTCGGATACGCAGTATTTT.

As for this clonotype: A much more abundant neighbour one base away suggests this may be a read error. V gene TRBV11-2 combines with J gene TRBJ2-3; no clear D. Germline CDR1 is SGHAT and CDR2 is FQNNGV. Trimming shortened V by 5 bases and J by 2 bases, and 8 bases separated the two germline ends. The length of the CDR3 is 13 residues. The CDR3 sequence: CASSPFLTDTQYF. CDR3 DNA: TGTGCCAGCAGCCCCTTCCTCACAGATACGCAGTATTTT.

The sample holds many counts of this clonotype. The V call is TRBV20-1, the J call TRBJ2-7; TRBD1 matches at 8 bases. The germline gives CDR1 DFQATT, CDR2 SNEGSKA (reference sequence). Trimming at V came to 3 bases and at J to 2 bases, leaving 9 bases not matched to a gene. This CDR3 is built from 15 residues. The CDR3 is CSASPGQGIAYEQYF. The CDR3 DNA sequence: TGCAGTGCTAGCCCTGGACAGGGAATCGCCTACGAGCAGTACTTC.

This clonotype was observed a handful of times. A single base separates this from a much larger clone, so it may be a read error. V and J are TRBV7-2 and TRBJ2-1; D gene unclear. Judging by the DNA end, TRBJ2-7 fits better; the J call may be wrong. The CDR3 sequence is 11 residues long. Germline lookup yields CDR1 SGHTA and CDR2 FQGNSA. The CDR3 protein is CASSLEFEQYF. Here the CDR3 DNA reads TGTGCCAGCAGCTTAGAATTTGAGCAGTACTTC.

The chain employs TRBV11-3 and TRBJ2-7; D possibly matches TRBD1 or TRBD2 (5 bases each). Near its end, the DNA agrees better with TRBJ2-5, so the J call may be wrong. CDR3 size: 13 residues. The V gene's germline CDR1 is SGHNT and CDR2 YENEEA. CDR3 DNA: TGTGCCAGCAGCCTGGGACCAGAGGAGACCCAGTACTTC. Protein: CASSLGPEETQYF.

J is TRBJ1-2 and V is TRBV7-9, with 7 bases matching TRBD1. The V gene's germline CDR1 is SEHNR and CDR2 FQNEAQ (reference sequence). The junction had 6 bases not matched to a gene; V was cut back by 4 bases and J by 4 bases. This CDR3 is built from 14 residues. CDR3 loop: CASSSNRGPYGYTF. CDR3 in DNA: TGTGCCAGCAGCTCAAACAGGGGACCCTATGGCTACACCTTC.

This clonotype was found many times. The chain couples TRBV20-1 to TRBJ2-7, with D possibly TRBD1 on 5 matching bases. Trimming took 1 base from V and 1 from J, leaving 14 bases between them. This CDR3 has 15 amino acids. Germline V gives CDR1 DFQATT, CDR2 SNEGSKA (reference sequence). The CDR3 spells CSARVTGRISYEQYF. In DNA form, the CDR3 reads TGCAGTGCTAGAGTAACAGGAAGGATATCCTACGAGCAGTACTTC.

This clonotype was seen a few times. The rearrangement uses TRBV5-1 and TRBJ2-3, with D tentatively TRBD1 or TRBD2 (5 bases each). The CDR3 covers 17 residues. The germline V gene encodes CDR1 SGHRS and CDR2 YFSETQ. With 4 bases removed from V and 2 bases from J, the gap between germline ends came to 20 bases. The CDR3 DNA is TGCGCCAGCAGCCCGCCGGGACCGTTGCCCCACACAGATACGCAGTATTTT. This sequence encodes CASSPPGPLPHTDTQYF.

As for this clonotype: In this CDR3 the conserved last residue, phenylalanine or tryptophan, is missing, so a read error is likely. The CDR3 nucleotides are TGTGCCAGCAGTTTTGGGGTAGCAGCAGATACGCAGTATTCC. The encoded protein is CASSFGVAADTQYS. The rearrangement links TRBV12-3 or TRBV12-4 to TRBJ2-3, with D unresolved. The germline V and J ends were trimmed by 3 bases and 4 bases, with 11 bases remaining between them. CDR3 size: 14 residues.

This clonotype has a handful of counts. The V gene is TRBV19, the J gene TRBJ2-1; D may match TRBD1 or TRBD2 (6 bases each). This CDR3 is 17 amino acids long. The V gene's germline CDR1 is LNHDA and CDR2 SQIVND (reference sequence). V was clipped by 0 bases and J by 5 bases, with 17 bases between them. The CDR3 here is CASSIDRLGGLDNEQFF. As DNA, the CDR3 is TGTGCCAGTAGTATAGATCGGCTCGGGGGCCTCGACAATGAGCAGTTCTTC.